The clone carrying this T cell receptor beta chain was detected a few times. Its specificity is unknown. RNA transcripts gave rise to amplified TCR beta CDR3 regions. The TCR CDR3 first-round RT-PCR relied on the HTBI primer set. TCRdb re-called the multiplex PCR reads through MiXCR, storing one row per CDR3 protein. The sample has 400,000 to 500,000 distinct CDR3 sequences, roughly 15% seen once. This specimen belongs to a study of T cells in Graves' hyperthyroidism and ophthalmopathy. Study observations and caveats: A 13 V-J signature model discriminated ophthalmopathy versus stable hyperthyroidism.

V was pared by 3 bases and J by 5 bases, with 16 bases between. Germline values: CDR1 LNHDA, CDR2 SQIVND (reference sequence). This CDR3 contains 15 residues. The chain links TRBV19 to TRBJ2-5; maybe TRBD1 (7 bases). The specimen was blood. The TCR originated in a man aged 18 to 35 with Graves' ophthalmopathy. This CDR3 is CASSMGDRGGETQYF. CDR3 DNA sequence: TGTGCCAGTAGTATGGGGGACAGAGGGGGGGAGACCCAGTACTTC. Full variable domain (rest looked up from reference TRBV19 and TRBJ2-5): DGGITQSPKYLFRKEGQNVTLSCEQNLNHDAMYWYRQDPGQGLRLIYYSQIVNDFQKGDIAEGYSVSREKKESFPLTVTSAQKNPTAFYLCASSMGDRGGETQYFGPGTRLLVL.